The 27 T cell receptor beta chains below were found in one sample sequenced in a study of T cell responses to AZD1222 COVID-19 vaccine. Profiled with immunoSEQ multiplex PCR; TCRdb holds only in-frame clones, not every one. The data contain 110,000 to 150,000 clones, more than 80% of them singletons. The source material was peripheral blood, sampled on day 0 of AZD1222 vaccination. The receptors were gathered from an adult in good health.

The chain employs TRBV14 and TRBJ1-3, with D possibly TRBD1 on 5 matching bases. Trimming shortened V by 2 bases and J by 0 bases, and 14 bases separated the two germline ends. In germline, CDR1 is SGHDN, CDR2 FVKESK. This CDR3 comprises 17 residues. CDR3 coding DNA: TGTGCCAGCAGCCAACACCCCTTCGGACACTCTGGAAACACCATATATTTT. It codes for CASSQHPFGHSGNTIYF.

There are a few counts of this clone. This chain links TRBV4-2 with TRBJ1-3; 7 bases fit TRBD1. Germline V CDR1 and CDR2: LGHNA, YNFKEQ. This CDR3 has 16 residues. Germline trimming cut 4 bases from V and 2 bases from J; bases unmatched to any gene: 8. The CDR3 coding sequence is TGTGCCAGCAGCCTCTGGACCGGACAGGCTGGAAACACCATATATTTT. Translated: CASSLWTGQAGNTIYF.

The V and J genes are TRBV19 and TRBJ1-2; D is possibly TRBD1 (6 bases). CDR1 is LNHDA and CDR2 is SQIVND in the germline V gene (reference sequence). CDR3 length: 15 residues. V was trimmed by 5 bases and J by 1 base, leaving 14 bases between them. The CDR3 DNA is TGTGCCAGTAGTTCCTCAGGGGTATTTAACTATGGCTACACCTTC. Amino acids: CASSSSGVFNYGYTF.

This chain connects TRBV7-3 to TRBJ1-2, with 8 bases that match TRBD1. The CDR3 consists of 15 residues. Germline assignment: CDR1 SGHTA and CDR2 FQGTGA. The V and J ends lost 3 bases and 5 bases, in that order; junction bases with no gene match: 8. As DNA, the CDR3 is TGTGCCAGCAGCTTCCGACAGGGGTGGAATTATGGCTACACCTTC. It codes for CASSFRQGWNYGYTF. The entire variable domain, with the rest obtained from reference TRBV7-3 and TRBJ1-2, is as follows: GAGVSQTPSNKVTEKGKYVELRCDPISGHTALYWYRQSLGQGPEFLIYFQGTGAADDSGLPNDRFFAVRPEGSVSTLKIQRTERGDSAVYLCASSFRQGWNYGYTFGSGTRLTVV.

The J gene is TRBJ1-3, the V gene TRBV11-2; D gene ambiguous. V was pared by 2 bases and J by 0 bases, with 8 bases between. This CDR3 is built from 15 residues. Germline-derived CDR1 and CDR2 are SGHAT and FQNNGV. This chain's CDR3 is CASSLIGSSGNTIYF. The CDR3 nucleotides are TGTGCCAGCAGCTTAATAGGGAGCTCTGGAAACACCATATATTTT.

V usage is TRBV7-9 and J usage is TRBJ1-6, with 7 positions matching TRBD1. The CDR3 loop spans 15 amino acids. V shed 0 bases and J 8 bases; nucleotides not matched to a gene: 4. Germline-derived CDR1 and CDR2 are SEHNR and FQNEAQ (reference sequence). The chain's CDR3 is CASSLASGQYSPLHF. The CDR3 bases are TGTGCCAGCAGCTTAGCCTCGGGACAGTATTCACCCCTCCACTTT.

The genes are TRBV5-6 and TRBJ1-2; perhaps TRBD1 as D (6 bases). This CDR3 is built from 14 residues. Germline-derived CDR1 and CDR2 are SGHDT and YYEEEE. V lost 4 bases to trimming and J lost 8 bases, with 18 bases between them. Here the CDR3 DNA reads TGTGCCAGCAGCGTTGCAGGGGTTTGGCGAGGCTACACCTTC. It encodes CASSVAGVWRGYTF.

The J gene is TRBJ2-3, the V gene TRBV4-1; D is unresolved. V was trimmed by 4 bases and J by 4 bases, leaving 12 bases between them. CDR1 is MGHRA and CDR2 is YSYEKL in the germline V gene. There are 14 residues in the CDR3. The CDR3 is CASSPLEGPDTQYF. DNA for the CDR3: TGCGCCAGCAGCCCCTTGGAAGGGCCAGATACGCAGTATTTT.

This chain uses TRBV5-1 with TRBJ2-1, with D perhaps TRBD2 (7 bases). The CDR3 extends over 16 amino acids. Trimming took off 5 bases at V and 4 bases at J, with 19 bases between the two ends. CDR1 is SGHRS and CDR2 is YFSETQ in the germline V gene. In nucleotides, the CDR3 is TGCGCCAGCAGTACCGGGGGGCCCGGGACATACAATGAGCAGTTCTTC. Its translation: CASSTGGPGTYNEQFF.

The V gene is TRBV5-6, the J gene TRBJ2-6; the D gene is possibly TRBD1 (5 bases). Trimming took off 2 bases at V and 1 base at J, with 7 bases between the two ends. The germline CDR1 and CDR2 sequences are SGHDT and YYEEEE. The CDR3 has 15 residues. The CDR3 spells CASSFTGSGANVLTF. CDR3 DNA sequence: TGTGCCAGCAGCTTCACAGGATCTGGGGCCAACGTCCTGACTTTC.

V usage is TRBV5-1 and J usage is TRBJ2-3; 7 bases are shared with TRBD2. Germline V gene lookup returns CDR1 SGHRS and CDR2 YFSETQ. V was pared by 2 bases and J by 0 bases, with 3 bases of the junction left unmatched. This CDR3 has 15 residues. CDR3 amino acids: CASSLRAGSTDTQYF. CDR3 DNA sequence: TGCGCCAGCAGCTTAAGAGCGGGAAGCACAGATACGCAGTATTTT.

CDR3 sequence reads: CASKEVMGGPGEKLFF. CDR3 bases: TGTGCCAGCAAGGAAGTCATGGGGGGGCCGGGTGAAAAACTGTTTTTT. This chain links TRBV2 with TRBJ1-4; perhaps TRBD1 as D (6 bases). CDR1 and CDR2 from the germline V gene are SNHLY and FYNNEI. This CDR3 has 16 amino acids. V gave up 7 bases and J gave up 7 bases, with 22 bases separating them. The full variable domain, its missing parts supplied by reference TRBV2 and TRBJ1-4, is EPEVTQTPSHQVTQMGQEVILRCVPISNHLYFYWYRQILGQKVEFLVSFYNNEISEKSEIFDDQFSVERPDGSNFTLKIRSTKLEDSAMYFCASKEVMGGPGEKLFFGSGTQLSVL.

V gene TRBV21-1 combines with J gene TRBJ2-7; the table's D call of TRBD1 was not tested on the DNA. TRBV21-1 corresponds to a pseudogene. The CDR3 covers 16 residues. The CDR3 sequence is CASSKVSQGEAYEQYF. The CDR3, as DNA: TGTGCCAGCAGCAAAGTATCCCAGGGGGAGGCCTACGAGCAGTACTTC.

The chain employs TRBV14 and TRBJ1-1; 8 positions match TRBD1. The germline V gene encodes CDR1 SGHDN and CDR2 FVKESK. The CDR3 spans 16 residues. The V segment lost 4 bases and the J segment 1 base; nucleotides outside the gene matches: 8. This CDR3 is CASSPTGGPGNTEAFF. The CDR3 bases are TGTGCCAGCAGCCCTACAGGGGGGCCGGGGAACACTGAAGCTTTCTTT.

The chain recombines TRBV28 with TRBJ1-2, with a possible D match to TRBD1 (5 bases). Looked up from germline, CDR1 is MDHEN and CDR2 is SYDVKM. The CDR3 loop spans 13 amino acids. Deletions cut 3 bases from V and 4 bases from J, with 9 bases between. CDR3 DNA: TGTGCCAGCAGTTTCTCAGGGCCCTATGGCTACACCTTC. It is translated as CASSFSGPYGYTF.

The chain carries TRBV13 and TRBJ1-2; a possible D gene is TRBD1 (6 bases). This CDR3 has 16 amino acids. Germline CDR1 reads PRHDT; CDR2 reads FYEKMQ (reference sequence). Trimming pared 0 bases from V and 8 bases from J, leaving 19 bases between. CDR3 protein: CASSLGGLRGLFGYTF. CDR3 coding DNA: TGTGCCAGCAGCTTAGGAGGGTTGCGGGGGCTCTTCGGCTACACCTTC.

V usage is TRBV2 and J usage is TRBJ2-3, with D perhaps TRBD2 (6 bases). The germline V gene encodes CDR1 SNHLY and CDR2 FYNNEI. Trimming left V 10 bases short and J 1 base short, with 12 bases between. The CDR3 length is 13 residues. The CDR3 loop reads CANSGAGTDTQYF. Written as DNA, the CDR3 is TGTGCCAATAGCGGCGCGGGCACAGATACGCAGTATTTT.

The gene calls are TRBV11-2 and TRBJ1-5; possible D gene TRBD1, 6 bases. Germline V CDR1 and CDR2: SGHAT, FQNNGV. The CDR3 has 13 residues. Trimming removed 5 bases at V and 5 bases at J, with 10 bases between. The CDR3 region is CASSAGVDQPQHF. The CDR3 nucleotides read TGTGCCAGCAGCGCAGGGGTGGATCAGCCCCAGCATTTT.

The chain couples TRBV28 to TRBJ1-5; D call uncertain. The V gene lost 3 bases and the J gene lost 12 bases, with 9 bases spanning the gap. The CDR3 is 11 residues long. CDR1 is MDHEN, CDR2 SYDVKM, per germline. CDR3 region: CASSFLADQHF. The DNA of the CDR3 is TGTGCCAGCAGTTTCCTCGCGGACCAGCATTTT. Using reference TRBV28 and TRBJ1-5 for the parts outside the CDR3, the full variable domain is DVKVTQSSRYLVKRTGEKVFLECVQDMDHENMFWYRQDPGLGLRLIYFSYDVKMKEKGDIPEGYSVSREKKERFSLILESASTNQTSMYLCASSFLADQHFGDGTRLSIL.

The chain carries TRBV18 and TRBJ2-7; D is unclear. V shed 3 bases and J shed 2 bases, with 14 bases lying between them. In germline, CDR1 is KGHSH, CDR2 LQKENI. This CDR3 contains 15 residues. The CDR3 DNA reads TGTGCCAGCTCACCCTACACGTCTGGGACCTACGAGCAGTACTTC. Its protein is CASSPYTSGTYEQYF.

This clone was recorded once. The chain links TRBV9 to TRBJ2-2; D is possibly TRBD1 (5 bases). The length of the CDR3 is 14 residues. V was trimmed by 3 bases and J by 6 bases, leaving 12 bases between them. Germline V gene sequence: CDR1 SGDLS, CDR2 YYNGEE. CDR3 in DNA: TGTGCCAGCAGCGGTAGCAGGGCGGCCGGGGAGCTGTTTTTT. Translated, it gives CASSGSRAAGELFF. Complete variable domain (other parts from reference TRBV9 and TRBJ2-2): DSGVTQTPKHLITATGQRVTLRCSPRSGDLSVYWYQQSLDQGLQFLIQYYNGEERAKGNILERFSAQQFPDLHSELNLSSLELGDSALYFCASSGSRAAGELFFGEGSRLTVL.

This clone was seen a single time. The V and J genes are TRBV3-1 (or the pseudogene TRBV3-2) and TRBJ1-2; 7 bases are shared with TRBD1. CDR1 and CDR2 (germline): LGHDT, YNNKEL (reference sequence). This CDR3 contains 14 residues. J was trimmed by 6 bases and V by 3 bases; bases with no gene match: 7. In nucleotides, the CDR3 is TGTGCCAGCAGCCAGCCGGGACAGATACATGGCTACACCTTC. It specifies CASSQPGQIHGYTF.

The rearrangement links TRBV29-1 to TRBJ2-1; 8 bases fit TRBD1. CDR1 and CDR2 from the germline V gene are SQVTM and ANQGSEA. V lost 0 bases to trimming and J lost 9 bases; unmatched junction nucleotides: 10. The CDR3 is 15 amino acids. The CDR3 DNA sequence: TGCAGCGTTGAAGATCCTTGGACAGGGAATTCTGAGCAGTTCTTC. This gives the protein CSVEDPWTGNSEQFF.

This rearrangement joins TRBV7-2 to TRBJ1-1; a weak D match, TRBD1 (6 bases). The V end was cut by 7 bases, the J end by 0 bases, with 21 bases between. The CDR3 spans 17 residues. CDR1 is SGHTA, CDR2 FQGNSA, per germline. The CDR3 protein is CASTLNPQGKVNTEAFF. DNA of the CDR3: TGTGCCAGCACCCTGAACCCACAGGGTAAGGTGAACACTGAAGCTTTCTTT.

This CDR3 reads CAWSVGTGVAGELFF. In DNA, the CDR3 is TGTGCCTGGAGTGTAGGGACAGGGGTGGCCGGGGAGCTGTTTTTT. The genes are TRBV30 and TRBJ2-2; 10 nucleotides line up with TRBD1. The V segment lost 0 bases and the J segment 6 bases; nucleotides outside the gene matches: 4. CDR1 is GTSNPN, CDR2 SVGIG, per germline (reference sequence). The CDR3 consists of 15 residues.

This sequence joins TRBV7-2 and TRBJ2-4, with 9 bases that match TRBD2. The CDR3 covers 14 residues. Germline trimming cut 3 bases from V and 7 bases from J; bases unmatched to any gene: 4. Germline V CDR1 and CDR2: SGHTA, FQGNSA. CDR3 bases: TGTGCCAGCAGCTTTCGGGCGGGAGGGAACATTCAGTACTTC. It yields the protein CASSFRAGGNIQYF. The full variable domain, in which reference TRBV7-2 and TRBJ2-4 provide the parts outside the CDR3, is GAGVSQSPSNKVTEKGKDVELRCDPISGHTALYWYRQSLGQGLEFLIYFQGNSAPDKSGLPSDRFSAERTGGSVSTLTIQRTQQEDSAVYLCASSFRAGGNIQYFGAGTRLSVL.

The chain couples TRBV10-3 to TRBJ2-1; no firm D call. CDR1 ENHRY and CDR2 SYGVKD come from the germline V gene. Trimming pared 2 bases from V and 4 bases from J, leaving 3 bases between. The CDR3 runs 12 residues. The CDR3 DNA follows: TGTGCCATCAGTGAGACATACAATGAGCAGTTCTTC. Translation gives CAISETYNEQFF.